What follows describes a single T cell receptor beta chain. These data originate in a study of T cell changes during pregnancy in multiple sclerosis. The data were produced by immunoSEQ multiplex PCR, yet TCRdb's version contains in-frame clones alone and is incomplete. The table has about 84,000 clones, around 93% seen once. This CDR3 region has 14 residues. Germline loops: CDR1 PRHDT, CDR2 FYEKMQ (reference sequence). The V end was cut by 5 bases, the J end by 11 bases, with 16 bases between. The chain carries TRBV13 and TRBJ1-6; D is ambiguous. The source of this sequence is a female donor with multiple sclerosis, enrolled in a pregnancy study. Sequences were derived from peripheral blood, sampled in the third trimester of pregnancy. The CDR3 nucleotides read TGTGCCAGCAGCCCGCGAGGAGAAATGGCACCCCTCCACTTT. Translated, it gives CASSPRGEMAPLHF.